Below are 6 T cell receptor beta chains sequenced from a single sample in a study of T cells in Graves' hyperthyroidism and ophthalmopathy. Amplified regions were TCR beta CDR3 sequences from RNA transcripts. A set of HTBI primers served as the primers for a first-round RT-PCR of the TCR CDR3. TCRdb processed the multiplex PCR reads anew with MiXCR; each CDR3 protein has one entry. The sample carries hundreds of thousands of distinct CDR3 sequences, about 38% recorded once. Sequenced sample: blood. Receptors originate from a man between 18 and 29 years old with Graves' hyperthyroidism.

Concerning this clonotype: A much bigger clone sits one base away, suggesting this may be a read error. The chain employs TRBV6-5 and TRBJ2-2; perhaps D is TRBD1 or TRBD2 (5 bases each). The CDR3 contains 16 residues. CDR1 is MNHEY and CDR2 is SVGAGI in the germline V gene. CDR3 amino acids: CASSYSTLRGTGELLF. DNA for the CDR3: TGTGCCAGCAGTTACTCGACTTTAAGGGGCACCGGGGAGCTGCTTTTT.

The chain combines TRBV29-1 with TRBJ2-7; 7 nucleotides line up with TRBD1. V trimming: 6 bases; J trimming: 3 bases; junction bases outside the gene matches: 14. Germline CDR1 is SQVTM and CDR2 is ANQGSEA. The CDR3 extends over 15 amino acids. CDR3 coding DNA: TGCAGCGTGGCCCGGGACAGTGGCCTTATCTACGAGCAGTACTTC. Translating gives CSVARDSGLIYEQYF.

This clonotype has only a few counts. The rearrangement joins TRBV20-1 to TRBJ2-7; 7 bases agree with TRBD2. After removal of 4 bases from V and 3 bases from J, the junction contained 6 bases not matched to a gene. The CDR3 length is 13 residues. CDR1 is DFQATT, CDR2 SNEGSKA, per germline (reference sequence). The chain's CDR3 is CSAITGTIYEQYF. In nucleotides, the CDR3 is TGCAGTGCTATAACCGGGACTATCTACGAGCAGTACTTC.

This clonotype has a count of ten or more. V gene TRBV12-3 or TRBV12-4 combines with J gene TRBJ2-7, with D perhaps TRBD2 (5 bases). The CDR3 runs to 14 residues. Trimming left V 6 bases short and J 0 bases short, with 12 bases between. CDR3 sequence (DNA): TGTGCCAGCAGCTTAAGCGGACCCTCCTACGAGCAGTACTTC. Amino acids: CASSLSGPSYEQYF.

This clonotype appeared many times. V gene TRBV7-2 combines with J gene TRBJ2-5; a weak D match, TRBD1 (5 bases). V lost 7 bases and J lost 0, with 15 bases in between. In germline, CDR1 is SGHTA, CDR2 FQGNSA. This CDR3 has 15 residues. The CDR3, as DNA: TGTGCCAGCAACGCACCAGGGCTGAACCAAGAGACCCAGTACTTC. Residues: CASNAPGLNQETQYF.

This clonotype was detected many times. The rearrangement links TRBV9 to TRBJ1-6; D may be TRBD1 (6 bases). V was cut by 2 bases and J by 7 bases, with 13 bases left in between. The CDR3 consists of 15 residues. CDR1 and CDR2 from the germline V gene are SGDLS and YYNGEE. The CDR3, as DNA: TGTGCCAGCAGCGTGCGCGAAGGGGGAAATTCACCCCTCCACTTT. As protein: CASSVREGGNSPLHF.